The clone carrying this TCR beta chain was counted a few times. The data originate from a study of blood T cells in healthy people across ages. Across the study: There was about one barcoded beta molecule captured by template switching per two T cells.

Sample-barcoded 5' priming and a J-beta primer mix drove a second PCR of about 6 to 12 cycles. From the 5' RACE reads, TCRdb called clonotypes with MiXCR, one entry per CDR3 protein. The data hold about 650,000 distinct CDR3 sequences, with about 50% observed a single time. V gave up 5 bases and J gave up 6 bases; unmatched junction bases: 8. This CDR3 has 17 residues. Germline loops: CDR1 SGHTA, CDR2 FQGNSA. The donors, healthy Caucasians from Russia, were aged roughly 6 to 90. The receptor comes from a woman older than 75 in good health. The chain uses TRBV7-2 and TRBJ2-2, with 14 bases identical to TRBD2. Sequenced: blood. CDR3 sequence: CASSLGLAGGSAGELFF. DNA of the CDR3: TGTGCCAGCAGCCTCGGACTAGCGGGGGGATCAGCCGGGGAGCTGTTTTTT.